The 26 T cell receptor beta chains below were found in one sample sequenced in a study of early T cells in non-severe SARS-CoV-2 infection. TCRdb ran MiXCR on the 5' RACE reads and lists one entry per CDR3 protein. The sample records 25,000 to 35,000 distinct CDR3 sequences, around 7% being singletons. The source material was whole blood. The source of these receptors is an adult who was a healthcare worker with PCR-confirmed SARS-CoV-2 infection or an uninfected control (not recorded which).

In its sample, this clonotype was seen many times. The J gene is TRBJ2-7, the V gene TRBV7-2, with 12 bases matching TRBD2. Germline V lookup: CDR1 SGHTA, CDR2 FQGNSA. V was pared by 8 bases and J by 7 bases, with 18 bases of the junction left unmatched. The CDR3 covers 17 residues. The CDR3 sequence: CASLSSGTSGPSFEQYF. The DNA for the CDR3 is TGTGCCAGCCTCTCCTCCGGGACTAGCGGGCCCTCCTTTGAGCAGTACTTC.

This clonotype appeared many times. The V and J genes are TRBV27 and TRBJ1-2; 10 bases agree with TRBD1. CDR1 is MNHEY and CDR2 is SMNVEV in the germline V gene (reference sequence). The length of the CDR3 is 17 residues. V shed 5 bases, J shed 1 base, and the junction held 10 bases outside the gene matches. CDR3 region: CASSPIQTGGRNYGYTF. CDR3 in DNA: TGTGCCAGCAGTCCAATCCAGACAGGGGGCCGTAACTATGGCTACACCTTC.

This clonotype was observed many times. The CDR3 region has the DNA TGTGCCAGTAGTATTAAGGGGAATTGGAATCAGCCCCAGCATTTT. It yields the protein CASSIKGNWNQPQHF. The chain employs TRBV19 and TRBJ1-5, with D possibly being TRBD1 (5 bases). The V gene's germline CDR1 is LNHDA and CDR2 SQIVND (reference sequence). Trimming took 3 bases from V and 4 from J, leaving 13 bases between them. This CDR3 is 15 amino acids long.

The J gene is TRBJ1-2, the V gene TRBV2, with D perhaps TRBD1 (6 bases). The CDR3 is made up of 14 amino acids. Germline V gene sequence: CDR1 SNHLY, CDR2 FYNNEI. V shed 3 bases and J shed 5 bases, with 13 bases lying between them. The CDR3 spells CASSDRGALYGYTF. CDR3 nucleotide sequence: TGTGCCAGCAGTGATAGGGGGGCCTTGTATGGCTACACCTTC.

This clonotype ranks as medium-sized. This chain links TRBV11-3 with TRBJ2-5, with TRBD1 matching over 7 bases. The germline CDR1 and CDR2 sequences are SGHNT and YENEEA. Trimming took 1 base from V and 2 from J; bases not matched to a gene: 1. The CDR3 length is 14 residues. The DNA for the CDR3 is TGTGCCAGCAGCTTAGGGACAGGACAAGAGACCCAGTACTTC. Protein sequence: CASSLGTGQETQYF.

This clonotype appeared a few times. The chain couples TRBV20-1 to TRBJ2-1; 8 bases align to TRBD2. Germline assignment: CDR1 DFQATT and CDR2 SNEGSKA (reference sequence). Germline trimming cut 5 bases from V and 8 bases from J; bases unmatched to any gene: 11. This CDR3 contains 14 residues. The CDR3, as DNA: TGCAGTGCTCTTAGCGGGGATAGCAGGGATGAGCAGTTCTTC. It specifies CSALSGDSRDEQFF.

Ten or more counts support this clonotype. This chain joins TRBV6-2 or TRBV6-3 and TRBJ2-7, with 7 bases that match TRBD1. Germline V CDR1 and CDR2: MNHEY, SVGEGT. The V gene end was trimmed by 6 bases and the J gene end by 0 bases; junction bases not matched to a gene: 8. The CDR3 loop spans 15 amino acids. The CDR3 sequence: CASSHLTGLSYEQYF. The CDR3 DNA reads TGTGCCAGCAGCCACCTGACAGGGCTCTCCTACGAGCAGTACTTC.

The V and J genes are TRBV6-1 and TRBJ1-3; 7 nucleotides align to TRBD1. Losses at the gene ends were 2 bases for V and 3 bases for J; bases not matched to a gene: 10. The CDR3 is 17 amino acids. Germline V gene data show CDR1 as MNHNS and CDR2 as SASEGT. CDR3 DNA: TGTGCCAGCAGTGAACCCCGATCGGGGACAGTTGGAAACACCATATATTTT. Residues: CASSEPRSGTVGNTIYF.

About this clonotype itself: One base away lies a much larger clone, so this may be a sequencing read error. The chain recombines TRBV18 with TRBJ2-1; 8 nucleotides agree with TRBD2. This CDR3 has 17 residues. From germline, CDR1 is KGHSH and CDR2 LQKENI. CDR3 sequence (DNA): TGTGCCAGCTCACGCTATAGCGGGGAGGGGTCGTACAGTGAGCAGTTCTTC. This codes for CASSRYSGEGSYSEQFF.

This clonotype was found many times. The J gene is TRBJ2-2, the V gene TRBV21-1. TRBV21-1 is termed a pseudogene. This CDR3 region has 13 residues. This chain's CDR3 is CASSKGETGELFF. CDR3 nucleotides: TGTGCCAGCAGCAAAGGAGAGACCGGGGAGCTGTTTTTT.

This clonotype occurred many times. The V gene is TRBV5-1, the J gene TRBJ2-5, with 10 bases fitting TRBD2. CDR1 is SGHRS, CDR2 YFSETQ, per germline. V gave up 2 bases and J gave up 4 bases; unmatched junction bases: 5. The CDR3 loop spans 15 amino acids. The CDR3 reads CASSLAGGPGETQYF. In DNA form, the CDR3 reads TGCGCCAGCAGCTTAGCGGGAGGGCCTGGAGAGACCCAGTACTTC.

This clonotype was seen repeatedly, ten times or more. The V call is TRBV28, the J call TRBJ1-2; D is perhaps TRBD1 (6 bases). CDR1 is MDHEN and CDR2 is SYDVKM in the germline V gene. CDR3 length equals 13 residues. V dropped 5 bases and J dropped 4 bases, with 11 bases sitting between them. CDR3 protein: CASSLSDSYGYTF. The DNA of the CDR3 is TGTGCCAGCAGTCTCTCGGACAGCTATGGCTACACCTTC.

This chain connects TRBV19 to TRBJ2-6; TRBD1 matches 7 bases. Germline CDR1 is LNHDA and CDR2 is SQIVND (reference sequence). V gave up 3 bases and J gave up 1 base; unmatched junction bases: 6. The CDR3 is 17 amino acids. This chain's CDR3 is CASSIRNRGSGANVLTF. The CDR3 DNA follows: TGTGCCAGTAGTATCCGTAACAGGGGATCTGGGGCCAACGTCCTGACTTTC.

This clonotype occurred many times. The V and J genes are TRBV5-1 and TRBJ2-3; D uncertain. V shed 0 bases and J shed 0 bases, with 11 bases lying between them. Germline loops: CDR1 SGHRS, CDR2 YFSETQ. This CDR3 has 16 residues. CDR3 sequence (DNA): TGCGCCAGCAGCTTGGATGGACGGTTCAGCACAGATACGCAGTATTTT. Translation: CASSLDGRFSTDTQYF.

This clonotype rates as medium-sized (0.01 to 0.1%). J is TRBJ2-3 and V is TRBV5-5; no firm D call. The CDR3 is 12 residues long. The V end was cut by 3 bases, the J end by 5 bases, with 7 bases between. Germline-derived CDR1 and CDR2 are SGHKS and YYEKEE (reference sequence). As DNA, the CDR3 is TGTGCCAGCAGCTCGACGGGAGATACGCAGTATTTT. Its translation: CASSSTGDTQYF.

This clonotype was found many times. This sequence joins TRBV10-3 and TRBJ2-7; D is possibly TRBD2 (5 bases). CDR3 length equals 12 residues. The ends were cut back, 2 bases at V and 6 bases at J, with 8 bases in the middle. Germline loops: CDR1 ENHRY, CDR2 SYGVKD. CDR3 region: CAISEPEAEQYF. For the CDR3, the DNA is TGTGCCATCAGTGAGCCGGAGGCCGAGCAGTACTTC.

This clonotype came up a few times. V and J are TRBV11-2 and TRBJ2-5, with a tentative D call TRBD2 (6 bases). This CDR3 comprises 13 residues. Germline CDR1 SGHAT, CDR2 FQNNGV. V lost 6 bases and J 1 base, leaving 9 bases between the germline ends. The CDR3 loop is CASREGGQETQYF. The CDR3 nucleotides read TGTGCCAGCAGGGAGGGAGGCCAAGAGACCCAGTACTTC.

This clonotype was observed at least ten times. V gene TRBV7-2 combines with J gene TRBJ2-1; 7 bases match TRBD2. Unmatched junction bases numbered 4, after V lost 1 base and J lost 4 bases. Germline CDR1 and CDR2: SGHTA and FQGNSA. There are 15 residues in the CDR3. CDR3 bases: TGTGCCAGCAGCTTAGGTCGGGGAGGGTACAATGAGCAGTTCTTC. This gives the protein CASSLGRGGYNEQFF.

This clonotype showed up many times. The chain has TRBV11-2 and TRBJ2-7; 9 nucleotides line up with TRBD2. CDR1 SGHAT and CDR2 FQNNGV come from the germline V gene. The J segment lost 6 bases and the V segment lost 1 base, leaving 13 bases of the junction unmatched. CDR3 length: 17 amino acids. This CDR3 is CASSLVGSSGTRIEQYF. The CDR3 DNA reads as TGTGCCAGCAGCTTAGTTGGGTCTAGCGGGACACGGATCGAGCAGTACTTC.

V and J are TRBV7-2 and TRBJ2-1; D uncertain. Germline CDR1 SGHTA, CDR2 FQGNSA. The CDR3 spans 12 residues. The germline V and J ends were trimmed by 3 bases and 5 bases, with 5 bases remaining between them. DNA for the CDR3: TGTGCCAGCAGCTTTTCCCACAATGAGCAGTTCTTC. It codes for CASSFSHNEQFF.

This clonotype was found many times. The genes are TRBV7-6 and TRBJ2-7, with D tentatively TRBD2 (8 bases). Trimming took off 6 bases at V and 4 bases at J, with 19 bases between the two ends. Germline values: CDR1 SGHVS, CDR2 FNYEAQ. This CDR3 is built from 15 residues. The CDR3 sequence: CASRPGGGGLYEQYF. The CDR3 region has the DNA TGTGCCAGCAGGCCGGGAGGGGGCGGTTTGTACGAGCAGTACTTC.

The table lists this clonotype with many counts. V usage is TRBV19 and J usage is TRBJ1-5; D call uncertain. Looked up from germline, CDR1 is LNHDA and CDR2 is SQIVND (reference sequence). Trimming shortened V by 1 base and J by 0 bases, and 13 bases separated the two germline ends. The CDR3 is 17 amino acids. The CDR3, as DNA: TGTGCCAGTAGTATAGGTGTCGGCAGAGATAGCAATCAGCCCCAGCATTTT. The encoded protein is CASSIGVGRDSNQPQHF.

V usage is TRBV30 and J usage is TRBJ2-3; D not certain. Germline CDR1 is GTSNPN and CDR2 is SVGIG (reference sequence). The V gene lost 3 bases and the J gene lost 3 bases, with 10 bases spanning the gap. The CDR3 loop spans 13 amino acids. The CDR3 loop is CAWRTLGTDTQYF. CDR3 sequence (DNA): TGTGCCTGGAGGACCCTAGGTACAGATACGCAGTATTTT.

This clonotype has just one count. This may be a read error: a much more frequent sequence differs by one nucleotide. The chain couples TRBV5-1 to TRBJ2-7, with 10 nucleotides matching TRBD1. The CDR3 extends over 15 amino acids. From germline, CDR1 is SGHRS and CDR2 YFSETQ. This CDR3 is CASSRDRGHFYKQYF. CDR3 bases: TGCGCCAGCAGCCGGGACAGGGGCCATTTCTACAAGCAGTACTTC.

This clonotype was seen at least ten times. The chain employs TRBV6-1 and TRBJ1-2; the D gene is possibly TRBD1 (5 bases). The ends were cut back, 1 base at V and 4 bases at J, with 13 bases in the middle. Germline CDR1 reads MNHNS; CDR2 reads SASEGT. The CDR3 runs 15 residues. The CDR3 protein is CASSEGSSGPYGYTF. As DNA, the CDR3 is TGTGCCAGCAGTGAAGGATCGTCGGGGCCCTATGGCTACACCTTC.

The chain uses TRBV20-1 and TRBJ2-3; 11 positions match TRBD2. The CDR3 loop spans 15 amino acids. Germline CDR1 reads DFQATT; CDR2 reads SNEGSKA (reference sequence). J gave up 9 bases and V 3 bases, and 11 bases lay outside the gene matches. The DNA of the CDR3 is TGCAGTGCTAGGGCGGCTAGCGGGAGGAGGGAAACGCAGTATTTT. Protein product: CSARAASGRRETQYF.